The 24 T cell receptor beta chains given below trace back to one sample, sequenced in a study of CD8+ T cells in alopecia areata. Following extraction, RNA underwent reverse transcription to cDNA, which served as the sequencing template. Method: immunoSEQ multiplex PCR; TCRdb's copy keeps in-frame clones and lacks some. The sample consists of over 120,000 clones, roughly 50% of them appearing once. The sample in question was CD4+ T cells sorted from blood, obtained at week 0. The receptors were gathered from a human donor with alopecia areata.

This rearrangement joins TRBV6-5 to TRBJ1-2; no clear D gene. V shed 8 bases and J shed 4 bases, with 11 bases lying between them. The CDR3 spans 12 residues. The germline gives CDR1 MNHEY, CDR2 SVGAGI. This CDR3 reads CASGRRGYGYTF. The CDR3 DNA reads TGTGCCAGCGGTAGGCGCGGCTATGGCTACACCTTC.

The chain is built from TRBV5-1 and TRBJ1-2, with D possibly TRBD1 on 6 matching bases. The CDR3 has 13 amino acids. Trimming stripped 0 bases from V and 6 bases from J, with 9 bases between. The germline V gene encodes CDR1 SGHRS and CDR2 YFSETQ. The CDR3 nucleotides read TGCGCCAGCAGCTTGGCCGCAGGGGATGGCTACACCTTC. Translation: CASSLAAGDGYTF.

The V and J genes are TRBV30 and TRBJ2-7; TRBD2 might be the D (6 bases). In germline, CDR1 is GTSNPN, CDR2 SVGIG (reference sequence). The CDR3 spans 14 residues. The germline V and J ends were trimmed by 0 bases and 5 bases, with 14 bases remaining between them. In nucleotides, the CDR3 is TGTGCCTGGAGTGTTGGGGGGAAGGACCACGAGCAGTACTTC. As protein: CAWSVGGKDHEQYF.

This clone was detected a few times. The chain recombines TRBV4-3 with TRBJ2-3; D gene uncertain. V lost 3 bases and J lost 12, with 22 bases in between. This CDR3 comprises 15 residues. Germline V gives CDR1 LGHNA, CDR2 YSLEER. Written as DNA, the CDR3 is TGCGCCAGCAGCCATCTGGAACAATGGCGTGCATCCCAGTATTTT. It yields the protein CASSHLEQWRASQYF.

The chain joins TRBV6-5 to TRBJ2-5; 8 nucleotides line up with TRBD2. Trimming removed 7 bases from V and 4 bases from J; junction bases left unmatched: 11. From germline, CDR1 is MNHEY and CDR2 SVGAGI. The CDR3 loop spans 15 amino acids. CDR3 nucleotide sequence: TGTGCCAGCACCCATACGAGCGGGGGCAGAGAGACCCAGTACTTC. Translation: CASTHTSGGRETQYF.

This clone was detected once. The chain links TRBV11-2 to TRBJ1-2; D is unclear. This CDR3 is 14 amino acids long. The V gene's germline CDR1 is SGHAT and CDR2 FQNNGV. V was pared by 4 bases and J by 8 bases, with 17 bases between. CDR3 sequence reads: CASSSASLGWGYTF. The CDR3 nucleotides are TGTGCCAGCAGCTCGGCCAGTTTAGGTTGGGGCTACACCTTC.

The V and J genes are TRBV15 and TRBJ1-4, with TRBD1 matching over 12 bases. Unmatched junction bases numbered 4, after V lost 3 bases and J lost 8 bases. The CDR3 extends over 15 amino acids. Germline assignment: CDR1 LNHNV and CDR2 YYDKDF (reference sequence). As DNA, the CDR3 is TGTGCCACCAGCAGGGGACAGGGGGCACGGGAAAAACTGTTTTTT. Its protein is CATSRGQGAREKLFF. The entire variable domain, with the rest obtained from reference TRBV15 and TRBJ1-4, is as follows: DAMVIQNPRYQVTQFGKPVTLSCSQTLNHNVMYWYQQKSSQAPKLLFHYYDKDFNNEADTPDNFQSRRPNTSFCFLDIRSPGLGDTAMYLCATSRGQGAREKLFFGSGTQLSVL.

J is TRBJ2-7 and V is TRBV5-4; D is possibly TRBD2 (6 bases). Germline V lookup: CDR1 SGHNT, CDR2 YYREEE (reference sequence). The CDR3 is 14 residues long. V lost 3 bases and J 0 bases, leaving 10 bases between the germline ends. This chain's CDR3 is CASSSGTLSYEQYF. In DNA form, the CDR3 reads TGTGCCAGCAGCTCCGGGACTCTCTCCTACGAGCAGTACTTC.

The CDR3 DNA reads TGTGCCAGTAGTATAAGGCCGATCCCCCCGAACACTGAAGCTTTCTTT. This translates into CASSIRPIPPNTEAFF. This sequence joins TRBV19 and TRBJ1-1; D is undetermined. With 2 bases removed from V and 1 base from J, the gap between germline ends came to 14 bases. Germline CDR1 LNHDA, CDR2 SQIVND (reference sequence). This CDR3 is built from 16 residues.

This chain uses TRBV30 with TRBJ2-4, with 10 bases matching TRBD1. This CDR3 region has 14 residues. Looked up from germline, CDR1 is GTSNPN and CDR2 is SVGIG (reference sequence). The ends lost 4 bases at V and 9 bases at J; junction bases unmatched: 9. DNA for the CDR3: TGTGCCTGGAACCCCGGGACAGGGGCAACCATTCAGTACTTC. As protein: CAWNPGTGATIQYF.

This chain connects TRBV2 to TRBJ1-1; D gene unclear. Germline CDR1 SNHLY, CDR2 FYNNEI. Trimming took 1 base from V and 7 from J, leaving 7 bases between them. This CDR3 is built from 12 residues. CDR3 in amino acids: CASSEGGGEAFF. CDR3 sequence (DNA): TGTGCCAGCAGTGAAGGGGGTGGTGAAGCTTTCTTT.

This clone was seen a few times. V is TRBV29-1 and J is TRBJ2-5; D is perhaps TRBD2 (5 bases). Trimming took off 7 bases at V and 2 bases at J, with 11 bases between the two ends. The CDR3 spans 12 residues. Germline V gives CDR1 SQVTM, CDR2 ANQGSEA. This chain's CDR3 is CSASGSQETQYF. As DNA, the CDR3 is TGCAGCGCGAGCGGTAGTCAAGAGACCCAGTACTTC. The whole variable domain, remainder taken from reference TRBV29-1 and TRBJ2-5, is SAVISQKPSRDICQRGTSLTIQCQVDSQVTMMFWYRQQPGQSLTLIATANQGSEATYESGFVIDKFPISRPNLTFSTLTVSNMSPEDSSIYLCSASGSQETQYFGPGTRLLVL.

This clone occurred once. The V gene is TRBV10-3, the J gene TRBJ1-2, with 8 bases fitting TRBD1. The CDR3 runs 12 residues. The V segment lost 11 bases and the J segment 3 bases; nucleotides outside the gene matches: 5. Germline values: CDR1 ENHRY, CDR2 SYGVKD. The CDR3 coding sequence is TGTGCCGCGACAGGGGAGGACTATGGCTACACCTTC. Protein: CAATGEDYGYTF.

This chain uses TRBV29-1 with TRBJ2-7, with 9 bases lining up with TRBD1. There are 14 residues in the CDR3. The germline V gene has CDR1 SQVTM and CDR2 ANQGSEA. The ends lost 4 bases at V and 3 bases at J; junction bases unmatched: 7. CDR3 in DNA: TGCAGCGTTGGAGAACAGGGGGCCGTCTACGAGCAGTACTTC. Translating gives CSVGEQGAVYEQYF.

The V call is TRBV30, the J call TRBJ1-2; no clear D. The CDR3 spans 12 residues. V gave up 5 bases and J gave up 4 bases, with 11 bases separating them. Germline CDR1 and CDR2: GTSNPN and SVGIG (reference sequence). The DNA of the CDR3 is TGTGCCTGGTTGGCGAGCTCCTATGGCTACACCTTC. It yields the protein CAWLASSYGYTF.

The chain recombines TRBV15 with TRBJ2-2; 10 nucleotides agree with TRBD1. CDR3 length: 17 residues. The V gene's germline CDR1 is LNHNV and CDR2 YYDKDF (reference sequence). V trimming: 1 base; J trimming: 3 bases; junction bases outside the gene matches: 5. The CDR3 nucleotides read TGTGCCACCAGCAGAGCCAGGGGACAGGGGTACACCGGGGAGCTGTTTTTT. Its protein product is CATSRARGQGYTGELFF.

Turning to this clone: Germline and junction disagree at one end, which may indicate a read error. The chain links TRBV27 to TRBJ2-7, with a tentative D call TRBD1 (5 bases). The length of the CDR3 is 12 residues. Germline assignment: CDR1 MNHEY and CDR2 SMNVEV (reference sequence). CDR3 residues: CASSFGSGQYFF. CDR3 coding DNA: TGTGCCAGCAGTTTCGGGTCAGGACAATACTTCTTC.

The genes are TRBV7-6 and TRBJ1-2; 8 positions match TRBD1. Unmatched junction bases numbered 6, after V lost 5 bases and J lost 4 bases. This CDR3 spans 14 amino acids. Germline V lookup: CDR1 SGHVS, CDR2 FNYEAQ. The CDR3 DNA sequence: TGTGCCAGCAGCCCGGCAGGGGGCGGCTATGGCTACACCTTC. Its translation: CASSPAGGGYGYTF.

This clone was seen a few times. The rearrangement links TRBV6-5 to TRBJ2-7; D possibly corresponds to TRBD2 (5 bases). V lost 0 bases and J lost 7, with 10 bases in between. Germline values: CDR1 MNHEY, CDR2 SVGAGI. CDR3 size: 13 residues. CDR3 residues: CASSYSRAREQYF. The CDR3 DNA reads as TGTGCCAGCAGTTACTCGAGGGCACGGGAGCAGTACTTC.

The chain is built from TRBV2 and TRBJ2-1; D is possibly TRBD2 (6 bases). The CDR3 loop spans 15 amino acids. V lost 10 bases and J lost 9, with 25 bases in between. CDR1 SNHLY and CDR2 FYNNEI come from the germline V gene. This CDR3 reads CANSELAFPWGEQFF. CDR3 DNA sequence: TGTGCCAACTCGGAACTAGCTTTTCCCTGGGGTGAGCAGTTCTTC.

This chain links TRBV27 with TRBJ2-3; D is ambiguous. The CDR3 runs 14 residues. Between the trimmed V and J ends, which lost 8 bases and 5 bases, there was a span of 17 bases. Germline values: CDR1 MNHEY, CDR2 SMNVEV (reference sequence). The CDR3 region has the DNA TGTGCCAGCTGCGTTTTACCGACTGGAGATACGCAGTATTTT. Its translation: CASCVLPTGDTQYF.

Only a few counts were recorded for this clone. The J gene is TRBJ2-6, the V gene TRBV4-1; 9 bases agree with TRBD1. Germline V lookup: CDR1 MGHRA, CDR2 YSYEKL. Trimming cost V 1 base and J 4 bases; bases outside gene matches: 17. This CDR3 is built from 21 residues. The CDR3: CASSQVVIREQGAGGANVLTF. Here the CDR3 DNA reads TGCGCCAGCAGCCAAGTGGTAATCAGAGAACAGGGGGCGGGAGGGGCCAACGTCCTGACTTTC.

The chain carries TRBV4-1 and TRBJ2-7; D gene unclear. This CDR3 contains 15 residues. Germline V gene lookup returns CDR1 MGHRA and CDR2 YSYEKL. Between the trimmed V and J ends, which lost 1 base and 0 bases, there was a span of 10 bases. The CDR3 DNA follows: TGCGCCAGCAGCCAAGTCCCCGGTAGCTCCTACGAGCAGTACTTC. Its protein product is CASSQVPGSSYEQYF.

This clone was observed once. The CDR3 loop is CASSSHEQYF. CDR3 in DNA: TGTGCCAGCAGTTCCCACGAGCAGTACTTC. The chain has TRBV27 and TRBJ2-7; D remains unclear. The CDR3 has 10 residues. In germline, CDR1 is MNHEY, CDR2 SMNVEV (reference sequence). The V end lost 4 bases, the J end lost 5 bases, and 3 bases lay between the germline ends.